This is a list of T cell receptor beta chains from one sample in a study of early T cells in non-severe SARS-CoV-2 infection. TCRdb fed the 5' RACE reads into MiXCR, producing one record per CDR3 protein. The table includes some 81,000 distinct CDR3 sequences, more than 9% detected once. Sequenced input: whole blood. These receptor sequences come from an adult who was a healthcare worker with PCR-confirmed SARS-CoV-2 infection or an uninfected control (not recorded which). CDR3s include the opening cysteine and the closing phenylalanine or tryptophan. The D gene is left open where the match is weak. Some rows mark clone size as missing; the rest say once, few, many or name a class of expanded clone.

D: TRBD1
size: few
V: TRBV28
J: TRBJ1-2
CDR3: CASSSGQGGGYTF
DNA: TGTGCCAGCAGTTCCGGACAGGGAGGGGGCTACACCTTC

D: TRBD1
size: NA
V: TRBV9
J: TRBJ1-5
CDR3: CASSVVRTGGNQPQHF
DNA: TGTGCCAGCAGCGTAGTCCGGACAGGGGGTAATCAGCCCCAGCATTTT

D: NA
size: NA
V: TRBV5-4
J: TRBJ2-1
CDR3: CASSLFRGRPEYNEQFF
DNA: TGTGCCAGCAGCCTCTTTCGTGGGAGGCCCGAGTACAATGAGCAGTTCTTC

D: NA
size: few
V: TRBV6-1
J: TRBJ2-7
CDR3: CASGSSPYEQYF
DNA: TGTGCCAGCGGGAGTAGCCCCTACGAGCAGTACTTC

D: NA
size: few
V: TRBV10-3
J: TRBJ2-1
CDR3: CAISVLGPTPSSYNEQFF
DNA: TGTGCCATCAGTGTTTTAGGCCCAACACCGAGCTCCTACAATGAGCAGTTCTTC

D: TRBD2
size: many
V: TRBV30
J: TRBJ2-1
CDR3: CAWSQGLAVSDEQFF
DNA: TGTGCCTGGAGCCAGGGACTAGCTGTTAGCGATGAGCAGTTCTTC

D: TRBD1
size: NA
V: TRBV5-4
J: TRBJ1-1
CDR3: CASSFRQGLNTEAFF
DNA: TGTGCCAGCAGCTTCCGACAGGGGTTGAACACTGAAGCTTTCTTT

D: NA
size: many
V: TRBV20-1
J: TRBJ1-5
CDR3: CSASREGLYSNQPQHF
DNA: TGCAGTGCTAGTCGGGAGGGGCTTTATAGCAATCAGCCCCAGCATTTT

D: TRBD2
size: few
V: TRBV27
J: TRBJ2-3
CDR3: CASSFWKREVSTDTQYF
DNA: TGTGCCAGCAGTTTCTGGAAGCGGGAGGTTAGCACAGATACGCAGTATTTT

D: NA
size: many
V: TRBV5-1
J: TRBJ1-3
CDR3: CASSLAQGAGNTIYF
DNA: TGCGCCAGCAGCTTGGCCCAGGGCGCTGGAAACACCATATATTTT

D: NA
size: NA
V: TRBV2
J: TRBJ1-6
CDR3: CASSGPGTLHF
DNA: TGTGCCAGCAGTGGTCCAGGGACCCTCCACTTT